This TCR beta chain appears in the sequencing data of a study of cytomegalovirus exposure and HLA in healthy donors. About the study: Early release data held around 80 million unique TCRs from HLA-typed donors.

Overall study findings and caveats: The authors listed around 150 TCR beta chains as cytomegalovirus-associated.

With respect to this clone: Its matching antigen is unknown.

V gave up 2 bases and J gave up 2 bases; unmatched junction bases: 16. The CDR3 length is 19 residues. Germline values: CDR1 SGHNT, CDR2 YENEEA. Primers: 60 Vbeta forward and 13 Jbeta reverse. Profiled with immunoSEQ multiplex PCR; TCRdb holds only in-frame clones, not every one. Among roughly 140,000 clones listed, around 84% were seen once. The rearrangement joins TRBV11-3 to TRBJ2-5; TRBD1 agrees at 8 bases. This TCR was sampled from a boy between 2 and 10 years old in good health and CMV-seronegative. Sequences were obtained from PBMCs. The CDR3 region has the DNA TGTGCCAGCAGCTTACGTCCCGGGACAGGCGTGGAGGATCAAGAGACCCAGTACTTC. Translating it yields CASSLRPGTGVEDQETQYF.